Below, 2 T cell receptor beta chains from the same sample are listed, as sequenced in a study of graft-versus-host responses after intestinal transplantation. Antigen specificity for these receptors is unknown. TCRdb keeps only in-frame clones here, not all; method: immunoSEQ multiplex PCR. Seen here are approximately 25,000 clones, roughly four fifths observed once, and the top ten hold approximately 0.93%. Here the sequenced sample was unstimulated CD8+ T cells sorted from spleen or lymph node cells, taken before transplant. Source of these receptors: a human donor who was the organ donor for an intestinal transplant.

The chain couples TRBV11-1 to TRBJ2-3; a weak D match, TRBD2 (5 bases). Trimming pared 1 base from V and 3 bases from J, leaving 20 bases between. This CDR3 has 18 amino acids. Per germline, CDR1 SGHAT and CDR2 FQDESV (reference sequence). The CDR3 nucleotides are TGTGCCAGCAGCTTAGGTTCCCTCTCTATCGGAGGTACAGATACGCAGTATTTT. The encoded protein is CASSLGSLSIGGTDTQYF.

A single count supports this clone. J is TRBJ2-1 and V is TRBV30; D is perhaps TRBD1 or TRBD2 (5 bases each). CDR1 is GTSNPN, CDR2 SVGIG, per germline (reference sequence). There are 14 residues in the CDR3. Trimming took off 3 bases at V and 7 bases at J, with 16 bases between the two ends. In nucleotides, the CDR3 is TGTGCCTGGAGAAGGGGAAGCCCGGGGAATGAGCAGTTCTTC. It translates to CAWRRGSPGNEQFF.